One sample yielded the 27 T cell receptor beta chains listed below, sequenced in a study of cytomegalovirus exposure and HLA in healthy donors. In the PCR, 60 Vbeta and 13 Jbeta primers were used. Assay: immunoSEQ multiplex PCR; the TCRdb copy retains only in-frame clones and omits some. The repertoire has about 77,000 clones, about 80% of them found once; the top ten carry 7% to 7.5%. Sequencing was done on a sample of PBMCs. These receptors all stem from a woman in her forties in good health and CMV-seronegative.

The rearrangement uses TRBV25-1 and TRBJ2-3; TRBD1 is a possible D gene (6 bases). The CDR3 length is 12 residues. V dropped 10 bases and J dropped 1 base, with 9 bases sitting between them. Germline lookup yields CDR1 MGHDK and CDR2 SYGVNS. CDR3 amino acids: CATEGGTDTQYF. CDR3 nucleotide sequence: TGTGCCACCGAGGGGGGCACAGATACGCAGTATTTT.

A remark on this clone: At one end, the junction sequence differs from germline, possibly due to a read error. V is TRBV6-4 and J is TRBJ1-1, with 7 bases matching TRBD1. The germline V gene encodes CDR1 MRHNA and CDR2 SNTAGT. The CDR3 runs to 16 residues. CDR3: CAGSDTHRGKNTEAFF. The CDR3, as DNA: TGTGCCGGCAGTGACACCCACAGGGGAAAGAACACTGAAGCTTTCTTT.

This chain links TRBV2 with TRBJ2-1, with TRBD1 as a possible D gene (5 bases). V was trimmed by 6 bases and J by 5 bases, leaving 14 bases between them. Germline V gene lookup returns CDR1 SNHLY and CDR2 FYNNEI. The CDR3 loop spans 14 amino acids. The CDR3 DNA reads as TGTGCCAGCAGGGACCTGACAGCAAACAATGAGCAGTTCTTC. This encodes CASRDLTANNEQFF.

CDR3 amino acids: CASSYSGQGAQGYTF. In DNA, the CDR3 is TGTGCCAGCAGTTACTCGGGACAGGGGGCGCAAGGCTACACCTTC. This chain links TRBV6-5 with TRBJ1-2, with 12 bases identical to TRBD1. In germline, CDR1 is MNHEY, CDR2 SVGAGI. The CDR3 covers 15 residues. Trimming at V came to 0 bases and at J to 8 bases, leaving 4 bases not matched to a gene.

This sequence joins TRBV19 and TRBJ2-7, with 8 bases fitting TRBD1. The trim removed 7 bases at V and 2 bases at J, leaving 10 bases unmatched. Germline values: CDR1 LNHDA, CDR2 SQIVND (reference sequence). CDR3 size: 15 residues. The CDR3 nucleotides read TGTGCCAGTAACTCAGGACAGGGCACTACCTACGAGCAGTACTTC. This sequence encodes CASNSGQGTTYEQYF. Full variable domain (outside the CDR3, taken from reference TRBV19 and TRBJ2-7): DGGITQSPKYLFRKEGQNVTLSCEQNLNHDAMYWYRQDPGQGLRLIYYSQIVNDFQKGDIAEGYSVSREKKESFPLTVTSAQKNPTAFYLCASNSGQGTTYEQYFGPGTRLTVT.

V usage is TRBV10-3 and J usage is TRBJ2-5, with 10 positions matching TRBD1. The germline V gene has CDR1 ENHRY and CDR2 SYGVKD. CDR3 length: 14 amino acids. J gave up 5 bases and V 7 bases, and 7 bases lay outside the gene matches. The CDR3 loop is CAINPGTGDETQYF. CDR3 sequence (DNA): TGTGCCATCAACCCCGGGACAGGGGACGAGACCCAGTACTTC.

This chain uses TRBV11-3 with TRBJ2-7; 8 nucleotides agree with TRBD2. The CDR3 runs 15 residues. CDR1 and CDR2 (germline): SGHNT, YENEEA. The trim removed 4 bases at V and 5 bases at J, leaving 10 bases unmatched. The CDR3 nucleotides are TGTGCCAGCAGCTCGGCAGCGGGAGATGTCGACGAGCAGTACTTC. Amino acids: CASSSAAGDVDEQYF.

The CDR3 protein is CASTPEAGVNYGYTF. The CDR3 nucleotides are TGTGCCAGCACCCCGGAAGCAGGGGTGAACTATGGCTACACCTTC. The chain uses TRBV27 and TRBJ1-2; tentative D call: TRBD1 (6 bases). Germline V CDR1 and CDR2: MNHEY, SMNVEV (reference sequence). V was trimmed by 7 bases and J by 2 bases, leaving 17 bases between them. This CDR3 is built from 15 residues.

The chain recombines TRBV5-1 with TRBJ1-2; 9 bases are shared with TRBD1. The V gene's germline CDR1 is SGHRS and CDR2 YFSETQ. J was trimmed by 2 bases and V by 1 base; bases with no gene match: 9. The CDR3 has 17 amino acids. CDR3 amino acids: CASSLTGGQGANYGYTF. CDR3 nucleotides: TGCGCCAGCAGCTTGACGGGGGGACAGGGAGCCAACTATGGCTACACCTTC.

This chain joins TRBV28 and TRBJ2-1; D perhaps matches TRBD1 (6 bases). Germline values: CDR1 MDHEN, CDR2 SYDVKM. Trimming shortened V by 6 bases and J by 5 bases, and 11 bases separated the two germline ends. The CDR3 contains 13 residues. CDR3 residues: CASRMTGNNEQFF. The CDR3 coding sequence is TGTGCCAGCAGGATGACAGGAAACAATGAGCAGTTCTTC.

This clone was seen a handful of times. The chain combines TRBV29-1 with TRBJ2-1; 11 nucleotides match TRBD2. V lost 7 bases, J lost 14 bases, and 10 bases stayed unmatched. This CDR3 contains 12 residues. Germline values: CDR1 SQVTM, CDR2 ANQGSEA. The CDR3: CSATLAGVKEFF. CDR3 sequence (DNA): TGCAGCGCCACACTAGCGGGAGTAAAAGAGTTCTTC.

This sequence joins TRBV7-2 and TRBJ2-3; TRBD1 matches 8 bases. The CDR3 runs 14 residues. The germline V gene encodes CDR1 SGHTA and CDR2 FQGNSA. V trimming: 5 bases; J trimming: 0 bases; junction bases outside the gene matches: 1. DNA of the CDR3: TGTGCCAGCAGCCGGGACAGGAGCACAGATACGCAGTATTTT. It translates to CASSRDRSTDTQYF.

The chain recombines TRBV11-2 with TRBJ1-1, with D possibly being TRBD1 (6 bases). The germline V gene has CDR1 SGHAT and CDR2 FQNNGV. The CDR3 totals 14 residues. V was cut by 4 bases and J by 0 bases, with 9 bases left in between. The CDR3 DNA reads as TGTGCCAGCAGCTCCGACAGGTTGAACACTGAAGCTTTCTTT. Translated: CASSSDRLNTEAFF.

This clone was detected only a few times. The V call is TRBV28, the J call TRBJ2-2, with D hard to call. V was shortened by 7 bases and J by 3 bases, with 12 bases between the two germline ends. CDR1 and CDR2 (germline): MDHEN, SYDVKM. The CDR3 has 14 residues. This CDR3 is CASMRFPHTGELFF. DNA for the CDR3: TGTGCCAGCATGCGATTCCCCCACACCGGGGAGCTGTTTTTT.

This chain links TRBV9 with TRBJ2-2; TRBD2 matches 7 bases. The CDR3 is made up of 14 amino acids. Germline CDR1 reads SGDLS; CDR2 reads YYNGEE. The junction had 2 bases not matched to a gene; V was cut back by 6 bases and J by 0 bases. In DNA, the CDR3 is TGTGCCAGCACCGCGGGGGCGAACACCGGGGAGCTGTTTTTT. The encoded protein is CASTAGANTGELFF.

A single count supports this clone. The rearrangement uses TRBV10-1 and TRBJ2-7; 7 bases match TRBD2. This CDR3 is built from 13 residues. V was pared by 2 bases and J by 7 bases, with 5 bases of the junction left unmatched. Germline V gene sequence: CDR1 WNHNN, CDR2 SYGVQD (reference sequence). The CDR3 DNA follows: TGCGCCAGCAGTGAGAAAATGGGAGGGGAGCAGTACTTC. This translates into CASSEKMGGEQYF.

A few counts support this clone. J is TRBJ2-7 and V is TRBV7-2; D is unresolved. V gave up 7 bases and J gave up 2 bases, with 15 bases separating them. Germline V gene lookup returns CDR1 SGHTA and CDR2 FQGNSA. The CDR3 contains 14 residues. CDR3 DNA sequence: TGTGCCAGCAAAACTGACTCGATTACCTACGAGCAGTACTTC. Its translation: CASKTDSITYEQYF.

The chain recombines TRBV18 with TRBJ2-5, with 8 bases lining up with TRBD1. The CDR3 contains 14 residues. Germline trimming cut 4 bases from V and 5 bases from J; bases unmatched to any gene: 6. Germline values: CDR1 KGHSH, CDR2 LQKENI. The DNA for the CDR3 is TGTGCCAGCTCACTGCGGACAGGGTTCGAGACCCAGTACTTC. This codes for CASSLRTGFETQYF. Drawing the rest from reference TRBV18 and TRBJ2-5, the complete variable domain is NAGVMQNPRHLVRRRGQEARLRCSPMKGHSHVYWYRQLPEEGLKFMVYLQKENIIDESGMPKERFSAEFPKEGPSILRIQQVVRGDSAAYFCASSLRTGFETQYFGPGTRLLVL.

In DNA form, the CDR3 reads TGTGCCATCGGGACAGATAATGAGCAGTTCTTC. Amino acid sequence: CAIGTDNEQFF. The chain has TRBV10-3 and TRBJ2-1, with 7 bases fitting TRBD1. This CDR3 contains 11 residues. The V segment lost 8 bases and the J segment 7 bases; nucleotides outside the gene matches: 2. Germline CDR1 and CDR2: ENHRY and SYGVKD.

This clone was found once. This chain uses TRBV11-2 with TRBJ1-2; TRBD1 aligns across 11 bases. Germline V lookup: CDR1 SGHAT, CDR2 FQNNGV. Trimming at V came to 5 bases and at J to 5 bases, leaving 4 bases not matched to a gene. This CDR3 comprises 14 residues. The CDR3 DNA sequence: TGTGCCAGCAGCGCGGGACAGGGGGGATATGGCTACACCTTC. Its translation: CASSAGQGGYGYTF.

The chain joins TRBV29-1 to TRBJ1-1; no definite D call. Germline V gene sequence: CDR1 SQVTM, CDR2 ANQGSEA. This CDR3 region has 11 residues. The ends were cut back, 4 bases at V and 7 bases at J, with 10 bases in the middle. The CDR3 DNA is TGCAGCGTTGTAGCACGGCTTGAAGCTTTCTTT. It translates to CSVVARLEAFF.

The chain employs TRBV10-2 and TRBJ1-2; D uncertain. Germline CDR1 and CDR2: WSHSY and SAAADI. Trimming stripped 0 bases from V and 4 bases from J, with 9 bases between. The CDR3 extends over 14 amino acids. This chain's CDR3 is CASSESIRFYGYTF. The CDR3 DNA is TGCGCCAGCAGTGAGTCGATCAGGTTCTATGGCTACACCTTC.

This chain connects TRBV7-9 to TRBJ2-3; 9 bases are a match to TRBD1. Germline values: CDR1 SEHNR, CDR2 FQNEAQ (reference sequence). CDR3 length: 14 residues. V shed 3 bases, J shed 5 bases, and the junction held 3 bases outside the gene matches. This CDR3 reads CASSFTGGEDTQYF. The CDR3 DNA is TGTGCCAGCAGCTTCACAGGGGGCGAAGATACGCAGTATTTT.

The V and J genes are TRBV28 and TRBJ2-4, with D maybe TRBD1 (7 bases). This CDR3 is built from 16 residues. V was cut by 4 bases and J by 9 bases, with 22 bases left in between. Germline V gene sequence: CDR1 MDHEN, CDR2 SYDVKM. The CDR3 bases are TGTGCCAGCAGTTCCGGCGGGACAGCACGGGGCGGCATTCAGTACTTC. Its protein product is CASSSGGTARGGIQYF.

The chain couples TRBV27 to TRBJ2-7; tentative D call: TRBD1 (5 bases). Trimming took off 4 bases at V and 5 bases at J, with 12 bases between the two ends. Germline V gene lookup returns CDR1 MNHEY and CDR2 SMNVEV (reference sequence). The CDR3 is 13 amino acids. Here the CDR3 DNA reads TGTGCCAGCAGTTCAGGGATTGTAGACGAGCAGTACTTC. As protein: CASSSGIVDEQYF.

The J gene is TRBJ2-3, the V gene TRBV7-3, with D unclear. V was pared by 4 bases and J by 0 bases, with 8 bases between. Germline V CDR1 and CDR2: SGHTA, FQGTGA. CDR3 size: 14 residues. CDR3 coding DNA: TGTGCCAGCAGCTCTCTGACTAGCACAGATACGCAGTATTTT. Protein product: CASSSLTSTDTQYF.

This clone was detected a few times. The chain has TRBV6-4 and TRBJ2-3; 10 positions agree with TRBD1. The germline V gene has CDR1 MRHNA and CDR2 SNTAGT. This CDR3 contains 15 residues. J lost 6 bases, V lost 3 bases, and 6 bases had no gene match. The CDR3 sequence: CASSEGTGAADTQYF. CDR3 DNA: TGTGCCAGCAGTGAAGGGACAGGGGCCGCTGATACGCAGTATTTT.